These 27 T cell receptor beta chains were all obtained from the same sample, sequenced in a study of Ad26.COV2.S vaccination and SARS-CoV-2 variants. Assay: immunoSEQ multiplex PCR; the TCRdb copy retains only in-frame clones and omits some. The sample has about half a million clones; around 89% are singletons. Indicated treatment: around 19 received Ad26.COV2.S at low or high dose, single or two shots; about 5 received placebo; per-sample allocation not given. It was on day 63 after the first vaccine or placebo injection that samples were taken. Sequences were derived from peripheral blood, sampled in a trial of Ad26.COV2.S vaccine versus placebo. These receptors originate from a person aged 18-65 years who received the Ad26.COV2.S COVID-19 vaccine or a placebo.

This chain connects TRBV5-1 to TRBJ2-3, with 9 bases lining up with TRBD1. The ends lost 3 bases at V and 3 bases at J; junction bases unmatched: 2. The CDR3 extends over 14 amino acids. From germline, CDR1 is SGHRS and CDR2 YFSETQ. Here the CDR3 reads CASSSTGGTDTQYF. DNA of the CDR3: TGCGCCAGCAGCTCGACAGGGGGTACAGATACGCAGTATTTT.

This chain connects TRBV28 to TRBJ1-1, with D possibly TRBD1 on 6 matching bases. V gave up 3 bases and J gave up 4 bases, with 9 bases separating them. The CDR3 consists of 13 residues. Looked up from germline, CDR1 is MDHEN and CDR2 is SYDVKM. The CDR3 region has the DNA TGTGCCAGCAGTTTCCCAGGGGTCACTGAAGCTTTCTTT. Protein sequence: CASSFPGVTEAFF.

CDR3 protein: CAISRGVNLVDEQFF. CDR3 nucleotides: TGTGCCATCAGCCGAGGGGTTAATCTCGTGGATGAGCAGTTCTTC. The rearrangement links TRBV10-3 to TRBJ2-1, with D perhaps being TRBD1 or TRBD2 (5 bases each). The length of the CDR3 is 15 residues. Germline assignment: CDR1 ENHRY and CDR2 SYGVKD. Trimming pared 6 bases from V and 8 bases from J, leaving 20 bases between.

V is TRBV7-9 and J is TRBJ2-1, with a possible D match to TRBD1 (7 bases). This CDR3 comprises 12 residues. Germline CDR1 is SEHNR and CDR2 is FQNEAQ (reference sequence). Trimming stripped 5 bases from V and 8 bases from J, with 10 bases between. The chain's CDR3 is CASSTGEDEQFF. The CDR3 bases are TGTGCCAGCAGCACAGGGGAGGATGAGCAGTTCTTC. Filled out from reference TRBV7-9 and TRBJ2-1, the complete variable domain reads DTGVSQNPRHKITKRGQNVTFRCDPISEHNRLYWYRQTLGQGPEFLTYFQNEAQLEKSRLLSDRFSAERPKGSFSTLEIQRTEQGDSAMYLCASSTGEDEQFFGPGTRLTVL.

The chain combines TRBV28 with TRBJ2-1; 9 bases agree with TRBD2. This CDR3 comprises 15 residues. Germline trimming cut 2 bases from V and 5 bases from J; bases unmatched to any gene: 4. From germline, CDR1 is MDHEN and CDR2 SYDVKM. The CDR3 bases are TGTGCCAGCAGTTTAGCTAGCGGGGTCAACAATGAGCAGTTCTTC. Its translation: CASSLASGVNNEQFF.

The V and J genes are TRBV7-2 and TRBJ2-7, with TRBD2 as a possible D gene (5 bases). V was trimmed by 1 base and J by 1 base, leaving 14 bases between them. Germline lookup yields CDR1 SGHTA and CDR2 FQGNSA. The CDR3 has 16 residues. The DNA of the CDR3 is TGTGCCAGCAGCTTAGTAAAGGGCGGGTCTTCCTACGAGCAGTACTTC. Protein product: CASSLVKGGSSYEQYF.

Here the CDR3 DNA reads TGTGCCAGCAGTTACTCGGCAGGGAGTCAGCCCCAGCATTTT. It is translated as CASSYSAGSQPQHF. The J gene is TRBJ1-5, the V gene TRBV6-5; a weak D match, TRBD1 (5 bases). This CDR3 spans 14 amino acids. Germline loops: CDR1 MNHEY, CDR2 SVGAGI. Between the trimmed V and J ends, which lost 0 bases and 6 bases, there was a span of 9 bases.

This clone showed up just once. In nucleotides, the CDR3 is TGTGCCAGCAGCCGGAGCGGGAGAGGGGGCACAGATACGCAGTATTTT. This gives the protein CASSRSGRGGTDTQYF. The chain carries TRBV7-2 and TRBJ2-3; TRBD2 aligns across 8 bases. Germline V lookup: CDR1 SGHTA, CDR2 FQGNSA. The CDR3 contains 16 residues. The trim removed 5 bases at V and 1 base at J, leaving 8 bases unmatched.

In its sample, this clone was seen a few times. The V and J genes are TRBV5-4 and TRBJ2-7; 13 bases fit TRBD2. With V trimmed by 4 bases and J by 2 bases, 3 bases remained unmatched. Germline V gene data show CDR1 as SGHNT and CDR2 as YYREEE (reference sequence). This CDR3 region has 15 residues. The CDR3 spells CASSEGLAGTYEQYF. The CDR3 region has the DNA TGTGCCAGCAGCGAGGGACTAGCGGGGACCTACGAGCAGTACTTC.

J is TRBJ1-5 and V is TRBV6-2 or TRBV6-3; 7 nucleotides agree with TRBD1. CDR3 length: 14 residues. The V and J ends lost 5 bases and 7 bases, in that order; junction bases with no gene match: 8. Germline loops: CDR1 MNHEY, CDR2 SVGEGT. As DNA, the CDR3 is TGTGCCAGCAGTAGGCCAGGGGGAGGACAGCCCCAGCATTTT. Its protein product is CASSRPGGGQPQHF.

This clone has only a few counts. The same CDR3 arises from other DNA sequences in this sample as well. Written as DNA, the CDR3 is TGTGCCAGCAGCTTAGTGAATCAGCCCCAGCATTTT. It is translated as CASSLVNQPQHF. V gene TRBV7-9 combines with J gene TRBJ1-5; no clear D. With 1 base removed from V and 4 bases from J, the gap between germline ends came to 2 bases. Germline-derived CDR1 and CDR2 are SEHNR and FQNEAQ (reference sequence). The CDR3 is made up of 12 amino acids.

The V gene is TRBV28, the J gene TRBJ2-2; weak D call: TRBD2 (6 bases). Germline lookup yields CDR1 MDHEN and CDR2 SYDVKM. The CDR3 runs 15 residues. The V and J ends lost 3 bases and 3 bases respectively, with 11 bases between them. CDR3 DNA sequence: TGTGCCAGCAGTTTGCCGGGAGCCGACACCGGGGAGCTGTTTTTT. This encodes CASSLPGADTGELFF.

The chain has TRBV5-1 and TRBJ1-2; TRBD1 matches at 9 bases. This CDR3 region has 19 residues. Germline V gene sequence: CDR1 SGHRS, CDR2 YFSETQ. Germline trimming cut 0 bases from V and 4 bases from J; bases unmatched to any gene: 16. CDR3: CASSLAKGQGSFSTYGYTF. The CDR3 nucleotides are TGCGCCAGCAGCTTGGCCAAAGGACAGGGGTCCTTTTCTACCTATGGCTACACCTTC.

This rearrangement joins TRBV5-1 to TRBJ1-4; no firm D call. The CDR3 extends over 15 amino acids. Germline CDR1 and CDR2: SGHRS and YFSETQ. V was trimmed by 4 bases and J by 0 bases, leaving 10 bases between them. The CDR3 reads CASSPGSSTNEKLFF. The CDR3 DNA reads as TGCGCCAGCAGCCCCGGCAGTTCAACTAATGAAAAACTGTTTTTT.

The V call is TRBV5-4, the J call TRBJ1-6; tentatively, D is TRBD1 (6 bases). CDR1 is SGHNT and CDR2 is YYREEE in the germline V gene (reference sequence). The CDR3 runs 15 residues. V lost 4 bases to trimming and J lost 7 bases, with 15 bases between them. DNA of the CDR3: TGTGCCAGCAGCCAGGACAGTACCTCCAATTCACCCCTCCACTTT. It translates to CASSQDSTSNSPLHF.

The chain recombines TRBV27 with TRBJ2-1; 9 nucleotides agree with TRBD1. Germline CDR1 and CDR2: MNHEY and SMNVEV (reference sequence). The CDR3 is 17 amino acids. V gave up 6 bases and J gave up 2 bases; unmatched junction bases: 11. This chain's CDR3 is CASSPRSDRGTYNEQFF. In nucleotides, the CDR3 is TGTGCCAGCAGCCCAAGGTCGGACAGGGGAACCTACAATGAGCAGTTCTTC.

The chain is built from TRBV29-1 and TRBJ2-7; 8 bases align to TRBD1. Per the germline V gene, CDR1 is SQVTM and CDR2 is ANQGSEA. The CDR3 consists of 14 residues. V lost 4 bases, J lost 5 bases, and 10 bases stayed unmatched. DNA for the CDR3: TGCAGCGTTGTGTTAGGACAGGGAGCCCACGAGCAGTACTTC. It encodes CSVVLGQGAHEQYF.

This chain uses TRBV30 with TRBJ1-1; 7 nucleotides agree with TRBD1. Germline CDR1 reads GTSNPN; CDR2 reads SVGIG (reference sequence). V was clipped by 0 bases and J by 7 bases; unmatched bases: 5. The CDR3 sequence is 13 residues long. DNA of the CDR3: TGTGCCTGGAGTGTAGGGGGCAATCTTGAAGCTTTCTTT. Residues: CAWSVGGNLEAFF. Filled out from reference TRBV30 and TRBJ1-1, the complete variable domain reads SQTIHQWPATLVQPVGSPLSLECTVEGTSNPNLYWYRQAAGRGLQLLFYSVGIGQISSEVPQNLSASRPQDRQFILSSKKLLLSDSGFYLCAWSVGGNLEAFFGQGTRLTVV.

The rearrangement joins TRBV5-4 to TRBJ1-4, with TRBD1 as a possible D gene (5 bases). This CDR3 comprises 16 residues. Trimming cost V 4 bases and J 4 bases, with 17 bases left between them. Germline V CDR1 and CDR2: SGHNT, YYREEE (reference sequence). The CDR3 sequence: CASSPNPGRRNEKLFF. The CDR3 region has the DNA TGTGCCAGCAGCCCCAATCCGGGGCGACGTAATGAAAAACTGTTTTTT.

The chain combines TRBV11-2 with TRBJ2-1, with D unclear. Germline V gene sequence: CDR1 SGHAT, CDR2 FQNNGV. V was shortened by 6 bases and J by 3 bases, with 9 bases between the two germline ends. The CDR3 contains 13 residues. DNA for the CDR3: TGTGCCAGCAGGCCGGTAAACTACAATGAGCAGTTCTTC. Residues: CASRPVNYNEQFF.

The chain is built from TRBV7-3 and TRBJ2-1; unclear D gene. Per germline, CDR1 SGHTA and CDR2 FQGTGA. This CDR3 is 13 amino acids long. V lost 4 bases and J lost 5, with 9 bases in between. DNA of the CDR3: TGTGCCAGCAGCTCCCCTGGGCACAATGAGCAGTTCTTC. This codes for CASSSPGHNEQFF.

This clone has only a few counts. The chain recombines TRBV3-1 (or the pseudogene TRBV3-2) with TRBJ2-2; D is unresolved. This CDR3 comprises 14 residues. CDR1 and CDR2 (germline): LGHDT, YNNKEL (reference sequence). V was cut by 6 bases and J by 2 bases, with 10 bases left in between. CDR3 sequence (DNA): TGTGCCAGCAGACTCGGCCCAAACACCGGGGAGCTGTTTTTT. Amino acids: CASRLGPNTGELFF.

The rearrangement links TRBV2 to TRBJ2-5; 9 positions match TRBD2. CDR3 length equals 13 residues. The germline gives CDR1 SNHLY, CDR2 FYNNEI. Trimming at V came to 10 bases and at J to 2 bases, leaving 5 bases not matched to a gene. CDR3 coding DNA: TGTGCCAAAAGAGCGGGGGGACAAGAGACCCAGTACTTC. Its protein is CAKRAGGQETQYF.

The chain joins TRBV12-5 to TRBJ2-7, with D perhaps TRBD1 (5 bases). The length of the CDR3 is 15 residues. Trimming removed 5 bases at V and 5 bases at J, with 19 bases between. The germline CDR1 and CDR2 sequences are LGHNT and FRNRAP. For the CDR3, the DNA is TGTGCTAGTGGTCCGGCCGGGCTACAGGTCAACGAGCAGTACTTC. It is translated as CASGPAGLQVNEQYF.

V gene TRBV28 combines with J gene TRBJ2-2; 8 bases agree with TRBD1. The CDR3 length is 14 residues. Trimming cost V 6 bases and J 5 bases; bases outside gene matches: 5. Germline V gene sequence: CDR1 MDHEN, CDR2 SYDVKM. CDR3: CASRSHRGTGELFF. CDR3 nucleotides: TGTGCCAGCAGGTCGCACAGGGGGACCGGGGAGCTGTTTTTT.

This clone was picked up a small number of times. The J gene is TRBJ1-5, the V gene TRBV11-2; 7 nucleotides agree with TRBD1. Germline-derived CDR1 and CDR2 are SGHAT and FQNNGV. The V gene end was trimmed by 5 bases and the J gene end by 1 base; junction bases not matched to a gene: 5. This CDR3 is 15 amino acids long. The CDR3 spells CASSMTGTSNQPQHF. CDR3 nucleotide sequence: TGTGCCAGCAGCATGACAGGGACCAGCAATCAGCCCCAGCATTTT.

V is TRBV5-4 and J is TRBJ2-2, with no clear D. Germline CDR1 reads SGHNT; CDR2 reads YYREEE (reference sequence). This CDR3 is built from 17 residues. V lost 4 bases and J lost 0, with 16 bases in between. The CDR3 DNA sequence: TGTGCCAGCAGCCCAACCAGCACCAGAGCGAACACCGGGGAGCTGTTTTTT. Its protein product is CASSPTSTRANTGELFF.